This T cell receptor (beta chain) is from a study of OX40 agonist ivuxolimab in advanced cancers. Notes on the study in general: Also showing low normalized T-cell clonal expansion were some of the nonresponders.

About this clone: No antigen is known for it.

Germline V gene lookup returns CDR1 SGHNT and CDR2 YENEEA. This CDR3 has 16 residues. The trim removed 2 bases at V and 3 bases at J, leaving 2 bases unmatched. TCRdb's table, derived via immunoSEQ multiplex PCR, lists solely in-frame clones and lacks some. The sample lists more than 65,000 clones, 85% occurring once. This sequence originates from an adult with an advanced solid tumor such as melanoma, head and neck, liver or kidney cancer. V usage is TRBV11-3 and J usage is TRBJ2-2, with 11 bases that match TRBD2. This specimen was CD4+ or CD8+ T cells sorted from blood, taken in a trial of the OX40 agonist ivuxolimab. The CDR3 region has the DNA TGTGCCAGCAGCTTACTAGCGGGAGGCGACACCGGGGAGCTGTTTTTT. Its protein is CASSLLAGGDTGELFF.